This T cell receptor (beta chain) was found in a study of untreated major depressive disorder. Regarding the study as a whole: CD4+ T cells from depressed patients used TRBV05-01 (Vbeta 5.1) more often than controls.

A note on this clone: No antigen is known for it.

V lost 7 bases and J lost 1, with 8 bases in between. Looked up from germline, CDR1 is LNHDA and CDR2 is SQIVND (reference sequence). The CDR3 covers 13 residues. Here immunoSEQ multiplex PCR was the method, and the copy in TCRdb shows in-frame clones only, minus some. The table has around 13,000 clones, around nine tenths seen once; the top ten hold 0.65% to 0.9%. This sequence joins TRBV19 and TRBJ1-5; a weak D match, TRBD1 (6 bases). The clonotype comes from a man aged 25 to 40 with major depressive disorder. Material: CD4+ T cells from PBMCs. The CDR3 DNA sequence: TGTGCCAGTAAAGGGGGGAGCAATCAGCCCCAGCATTTT. This gives the protein CASKGGSNQPQHF.